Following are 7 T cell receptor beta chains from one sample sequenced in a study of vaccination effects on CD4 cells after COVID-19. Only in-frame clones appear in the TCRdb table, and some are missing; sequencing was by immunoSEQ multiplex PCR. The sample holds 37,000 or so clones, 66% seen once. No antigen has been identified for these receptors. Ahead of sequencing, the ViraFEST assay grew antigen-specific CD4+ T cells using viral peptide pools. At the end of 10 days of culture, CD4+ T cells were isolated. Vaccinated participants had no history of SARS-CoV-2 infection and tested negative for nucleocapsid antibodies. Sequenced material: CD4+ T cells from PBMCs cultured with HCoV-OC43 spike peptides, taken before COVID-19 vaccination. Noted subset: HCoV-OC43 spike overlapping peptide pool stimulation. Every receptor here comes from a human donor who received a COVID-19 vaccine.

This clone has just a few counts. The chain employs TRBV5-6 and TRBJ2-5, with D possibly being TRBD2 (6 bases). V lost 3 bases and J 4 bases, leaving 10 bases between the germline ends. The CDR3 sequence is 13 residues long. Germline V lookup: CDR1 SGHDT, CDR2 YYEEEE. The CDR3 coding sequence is TGTGCCAGCAGCTCCGCCGGGGGAGAGACCCAGTACTTC. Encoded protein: CASSSAGGETQYF.

The CDR3 bases are TGCAGCGTTCGGACTAGCGGGATCAGTGAGCAGTTCTTC. Amino acid sequence: CSVRTSGISEQFF. The chain combines TRBV29-1 with TRBJ2-1, with 12 bases fitting TRBD2. V dropped 5 bases and J dropped 9; count of bases not matched to a gene: 5. CDR3 length: 13 residues. CDR1 and CDR2 (germline): SQVTM, ANQGSEA.

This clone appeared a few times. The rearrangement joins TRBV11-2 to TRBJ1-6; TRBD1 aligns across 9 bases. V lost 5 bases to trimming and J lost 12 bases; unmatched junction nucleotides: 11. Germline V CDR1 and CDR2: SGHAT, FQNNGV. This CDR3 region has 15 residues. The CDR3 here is CASSPPGQGRIPLHF. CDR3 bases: TGTGCCAGCAGCCCCCCGGGACAGGGACGTATACCCCTCCACTTT.

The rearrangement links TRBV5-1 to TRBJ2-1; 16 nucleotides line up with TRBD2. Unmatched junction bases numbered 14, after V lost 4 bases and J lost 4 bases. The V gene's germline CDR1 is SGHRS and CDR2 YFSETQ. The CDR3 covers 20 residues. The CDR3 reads CASSRKGTSGGAGGYNEQFF. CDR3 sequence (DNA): TGCGCCAGCAGCCGAAAAGGGACTAGCGGGGGGGCAGGGGGTTACAATGAGCAGTTCTTC.

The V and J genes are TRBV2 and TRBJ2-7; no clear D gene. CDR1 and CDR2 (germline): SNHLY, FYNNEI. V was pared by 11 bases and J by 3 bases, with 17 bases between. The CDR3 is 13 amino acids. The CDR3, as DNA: TGTGCCGGAACGATCGGGTCTCACTACGAGCAGTACTTC. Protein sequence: CAGTIGSHYEQYF.

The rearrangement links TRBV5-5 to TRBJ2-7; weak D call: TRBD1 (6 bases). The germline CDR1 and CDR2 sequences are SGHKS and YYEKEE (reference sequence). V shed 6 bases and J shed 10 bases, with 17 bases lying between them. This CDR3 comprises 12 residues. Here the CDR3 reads CASTPPGGRQYF. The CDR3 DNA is TGTGCCAGCACACCGCCTGGGGGCAGACAGTACTTC.

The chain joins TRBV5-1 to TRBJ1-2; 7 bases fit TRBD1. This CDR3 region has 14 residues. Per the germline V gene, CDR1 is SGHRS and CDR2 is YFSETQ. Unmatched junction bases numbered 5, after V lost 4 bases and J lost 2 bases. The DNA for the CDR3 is TGCGCCAGCAGCGGGGGACAGCTGAACTATGGCTACACCTTC. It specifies CASSGGQLNYGYTF.